Presented here are 18 T cell receptor beta chains from one specimen sequenced in a study of blood T cell repertoires in COVID-19. Clones were sequenced by immunoSEQ multiplex PCR, and TCRdb holds only the in-frame ones, with some missing. The table lists tens of thousands of clones, 88% of them singletons. Sequencing was performed on peripheral blood. The source is a man aged 50 or older with active COVID-19.

CDR3: CASSYSPNRPGGYTF. The CDR3 DNA reads as TGTGCCAGCAGTTACTCTCCTAATAGGCCGGGAGGCTACACCTTC. The V gene is TRBV6-5, the J gene TRBJ1-2; D is uncertain. Germline CDR1 MNHEY, CDR2 SVGAGI. CDR3 length equals 15 residues. V was clipped by 0 bases and J by 8 bases, with 16 bases between them.

J is TRBJ1-2 and V is TRBV19; no definite D call. The germline V gene encodes CDR1 LNHDA and CDR2 SQIVND (reference sequence). This CDR3 contains 14 residues. Trimming stripped 5 bases from V and 2 bases from J, with 12 bases between. As DNA, the CDR3 is TGTGCCAGTAGTCCCTTTCGGGAAAACTATGGCTACACCTTC. This codes for CASSPFRENYGYTF.

The V call is TRBV18, the J call TRBJ2-7; a possible D gene is TRBD1 (5 bases). Germline CDR1 and CDR2: KGHSH and LQKENI. Trimming left V 1 base short and J 1 base short, with 11 bases between. This CDR3 is built from 15 residues. Written as DNA, the CDR3 is TGTGCCAGCTCACCACGGGAAGGACAATCCTACGAGCAGTACTTC. Its protein is CASSPREGQSYEQYF.

The V and J genes are TRBV6-1 and TRBJ1-3, with D uncertain. V was shortened by 1 base and J by 0 bases, with 7 bases between the two germline ends. This CDR3 is 15 amino acids long. In germline, CDR1 is MNHNS, CDR2 SASEGT. The DNA for the CDR3 is TGTGCCAGCAGTGAAGGGCCGAACTCTGGAAACACCATATATTTT. This translates into CASSEGPNSGNTIYF.

Here the CDR3 reads CASRWDRGRNTIYF. CDR3 in DNA: TGTGCCAGCAGGTGGGACAGGGGTAGGAACACCATATATTTT. The chain joins TRBV6-6 to TRBJ1-3; 10 nucleotides match TRBD1. Germline loops: CDR1 MNHNY, CDR2 SVGAGI (reference sequence). Trimming cost V 6 bases and J 7 bases; bases outside gene matches: 6. The CDR3 is 14 residues long.

The rearrangement uses TRBV29-1 and TRBJ1-1; D call uncertain. Between the trimmed V and J ends, which lost 4 bases and 3 bases, there was a span of 9 bases. Germline V gene lookup returns CDR1 SQVTM and CDR2 ANQGSEA. The CDR3 spans 12 residues. The CDR3 here is CSVVPHDTEAFF. Written as DNA, the CDR3 is TGCAGCGTTGTCCCCCATGACACTGAAGCTTTCTTT. Looking up the rest from reference TRBV29-1 and TRBJ1-1 gives the full variable domain: SAVISQKPSRDICQRGTSLTIQCQVDSQVTMMFWYRQQPGQSLTLIATANQGSEATYESGFVIDKFPISRPNLTFSTLTVSNMSPEDSSIYLCSVVPHDTEAFFGQGTRLTVV.

The chain employs TRBV7-9 and TRBJ2-7, with 8 bases aligning to TRBD1. The V and J ends lost 5 bases and 7 bases, in that order; junction bases with no gene match: 13. The CDR3 contains 15 residues. Germline V gene sequence: CDR1 SEHNR, CDR2 FQNEAQ (reference sequence). In DNA, the CDR3 is TGTGCCAGCAGCCGCCATTCTAACAGGGGGAGGGAGCAGTACTTC. Its protein product is CASSRHSNRGREQYF.

V is TRBV7-3 and J is TRBJ2-7; D possibly corresponds to TRBD2 (6 bases). Germline CDR1 reads SGHTA; CDR2 reads FQGTGA. The CDR3 is made up of 13 amino acids. The V end was cut by 4 bases, the J end by 6 bases, with 13 bases between. The CDR3 sequence: CASSSQEGTEQYF. For the CDR3, the DNA is TGTGCCAGCAGCTCCCAGGAGGGGACCGAGCAGTACTTC.

The V gene is TRBV9, the J gene TRBJ1-2; tentative D call: TRBD1 (5 bases). The CDR3 spans 14 residues. Germline CDR1 is SGDLS and CDR2 is YYNGEE. With 2 bases removed from V and 4 bases from J, the gap between germline ends came to 12 bases. CDR3 in amino acids: CASSVGGGTYGYTF. The CDR3 DNA follows: TGTGCCAGCAGCGTGGGCGGGGGAACCTATGGCTACACCTTC.

This clone has more than one count but fewer than ten. The chain is built from TRBV19 and TRBJ1-5; the D gene is possibly TRBD1 (6 bases). This CDR3 spans 15 amino acids. Per germline, CDR1 LNHDA and CDR2 SQIVND (reference sequence). V lost 3 bases, J lost 0 bases, and 9 bases lay in between. The CDR3 nucleotides are TGTGCCAGTAGTATCCACAGGGCTAGCAATCAGCCCCAGCATTTT. This encodes CASSIHRASNQPQHF.

This chain connects TRBV4-2 to TRBJ2-3; TRBD1 aligns across 8 bases. With 2 bases clipped from V and 2 bases from J, the junction kept 3 bases outside the gene matches. The germline gives CDR1 LGHNA, CDR2 YNFKEQ. CDR3 length: 15 residues. CDR3 DNA sequence: TGTGCCAGCAGCCAACCAGGGGGCCTCACAGATACGCAGTATTTT. Its protein is CASSQPGGLTDTQYF.

The table lists this clone with a count of one. V gene TRBV28 combines with J gene TRBJ2-1; D might be TRBD2 (5 bases). The germline V gene has CDR1 MDHEN and CDR2 SYDVKM. The CDR3 spans 15 residues. V lost 5 bases, J lost 6 bases, and 17 bases lay in between. CDR3 bases: TGTGCCAGCAGTCCTGGACTGTCAGCCCGCAATGAGCAGTTCTTC. Protein sequence: CASSPGLSARNEQFF.

The rearrangement joins TRBV7-3 to TRBJ1-2; 9 bases are a match to TRBD1. V lost 5 bases, J lost 3 bases, and 4 bases stayed unmatched. The germline V gene has CDR1 SGHTA and CDR2 FQGTGA. This CDR3 is built from 14 residues. This chain's CDR3 is CASSPDRGYYGYTF. The DNA of the CDR3 is TGTGCCAGCAGCCCGGACAGGGGATACTATGGCTACACCTTC.

Only a few counts were recorded for this clone. The chain recombines TRBV27 with TRBJ2-1, with D maybe TRBD1 (5 bases). V was pared by 6 bases and J by 0 bases, with 15 bases between. Per the germline V gene, CDR1 is MNHEY and CDR2 is SMNVEV (reference sequence). The CDR3 sequence is 16 residues long. CDR3 region: CASRPSGYPSYNEQFF. DNA of the CDR3: TGTGCCAGCAGGCCCTCAGGGTATCCCTCCTACAATGAGCAGTTCTTC.

V usage is TRBV18 and J usage is TRBJ2-1; 9 bases align to TRBD2. The CDR3 contains 16 residues. Germline values: CDR1 KGHSH, CDR2 LQKENI. Trimming removed 3 bases from V and 8 bases from J; junction bases left unmatched: 11. The CDR3 DNA reads as TGTGCCAGCTCACCTTATGGGACAGCGGGGGGACATGAGCAGTTCTTC. Its protein is CASSPYGTAGGHEQFF.

The gene calls are TRBV14 and TRBJ2-6; perhaps TRBD1 as D (5 bases). Germline lookup yields CDR1 SGHDN and CDR2 FVKESK. The germline V and J ends were trimmed by 4 bases and 2 bases, with 9 bases remaining between them. This CDR3 comprises 15 residues. The CDR3 spells CASSRLGAGANVLTF. The CDR3 nucleotides read TGTGCCAGCAGCCGCCTAGGGGCTGGGGCCAACGTCCTGACTTTC.

The chain couples TRBV6-1 to TRBJ2-5, with 8 bases lining up with TRBD2. After removal of 0 bases from V and 2 bases from J, the junction contained 11 bases not matched to a gene. CDR1 MNHNS and CDR2 SASEGT come from the germline V gene. The CDR3 length is 18 residues. The CDR3 bases are TGTGCCAGCAGTGAAGCAGGCCCGCAGCGGGGGTGGCAAGAGACCCAGTACTTC. The encoded protein is CASSEAGPQRGWQETQYF.

The chain employs TRBV11-1 and TRBJ2-1; the match to TRBD2 covers 8 bases. J gave up 8 bases and V 0 bases, and 9 bases lay outside the gene matches. This CDR3 is built from 16 residues. Germline CDR1 SGHAT, CDR2 FQDESV (reference sequence). The CDR3 sequence: CASSLAWLAGADEQFF. The CDR3 bases are TGTGCCAGCAGCTTAGCGTGGCTAGCGGGCGCAGATGAGCAGTTCTTC.